This TCR beta chain was found in a study of shared clonotypes between healthy human individuals. Points from the study as a whole: Some naive CD4 clonotypes, around 4.7%, turned up in common across a handful of donors. The donor pool, a small one, limited the genetic and exposure-history diversity represented.

Germline CDR1 reads SNHLY; CDR2 reads FYNNEI. The CDR3 has 17 residues. V trimming: 4 bases; J trimming: 3 bases; junction bases outside the gene matches: 10. In the authors' workflow: Sequence data from immunoSEQ were junction-only and lacked quality scores; consequently, filtering differed. Clones were sequenced by immunoSEQ multiplex PCR, and TCRdb holds only the in-frame ones, with some missing. Clone size and the V and J calls come from that table; the DNA yielded D and trimming. The table includes about 340,000 clones, about 70% detected once. This clone showed up just a few times. Its antigen is as yet unknown.

This rearrangement joins TRBV2 to TRBJ2-2; TRBD2 agrees at 8 bases. Sequencing was carried out using memory CD4+ T cells sorted from blood. This sample's subset: CD45RA-negative fraction. This TCR came from a young man in good health. CDR3 coding DNA: TGTGCCAGCAGTGCCCGAGTAAGCGGGAGTGACACCGGGGAGCTGTTTTTT. This encodes CASSARVSGSDTGELFF.